A selection of T cell receptor beta chains follows, all from one sample in a study of Graves' ophthalmopathy and Graves' hyperthyroidism. MiXCR, run by TCRdb on the multiplex PCR reads, gives a single entry per CDR3 protein. The sample contains 500,000 to 600,000 distinct CDR3 sequences, under 40% of which appear only once. Sequencing was done on a sample of peripheral blood or thyroid tissue (not recorded which). The receptors were sampled from an adult man with Graves' hyperthyroidism. The CDR3 runs from the conserved cysteine through the conserved F or W. D genes are given only for firm matches. Expanded clones get a size class; other rows say once, few or many, or leave the size out.

D gene: NA; J gene: TRBJ2-2; clone size: many; V gene: TRBV14; CDR3 protein: CASSLGWGDDTGELFF; CDR3 DNA: TGTGCCAGCAGCCTAGGTTGGGGCGACGACACCGGGGAGCTGTTTTTT
D gene: TRBD1; J gene: TRBJ2-3; clone size: few; V gene: TRBV2; CDR3 protein: CASGTGGALGTDTQYF; CDR3 DNA: TGTGCCAGCGGGACAGGGGGCGCGTTAGGCACAGATACGCAGTATTTT
D gene: NA; J gene: TRBJ2-7; clone size: many; V gene: TRBV4-1; CDR3 protein: CASSQVIPGYEQYF; CDR3 DNA: TGCGCCAGCAGCCAAGTCATTCCAGGCTACGAGCAGTACTTC
D gene: TRBD1; J gene: TRBJ1-2; clone size: many; V gene: TRBV2; CDR3 protein: CASSVPSPGQGTGYTF; CDR3 DNA: TGTGCCAGCAGTGTCCCTAGCCCGGGACAGGGTACGGGCTACACCTTC
D gene: TRBD2; J gene: TRBJ2-5; clone size: NA; V gene: TRBV24-1; CDR3 protein: CATRDPLGAGNQETQYF; CDR3 DNA: TGTGCCACCAGAGACCCGCTGGGAGCGGGAAACCAAGAGACCCAGTACTTC
D gene: NA; J gene: TRBJ1-5; clone size: NA; V gene: TRBV9; CDR3 protein: CASSAQGIGQPQHF; CDR3 DNA: TGTGCCAGCAGCGCCCAGGGGATAGGTCAGCCCCAGCATTTT
D gene: TRBD2; J gene: TRBJ2-2; clone size: many; V gene: TRBV20-1; CDR3 protein: CSAPLPGLAGVLFF; CDR3 DNA: TGCAGTGCTCCCTTACCGGGACTAGCGGGAGTGTTGTTTTTT
D gene: NA; J gene: TRBJ1-6; clone size: many; V gene: TRBV9; CDR3 protein: CASSVDGGGLGYNSPLHF; CDR3 DNA: TGTGCCAGCAGCGTGGACGGCGGGGGGCTTGGCTATAATTCACCCCTCCACTTT
D gene: NA; J gene: TRBJ1-5; clone size: NA; V gene: TRBV29-1; CDR3 protein: CSVGENEQFFGPGTRNQPQHF; CDR3 DNA: NA
D gene: TRBD2; J gene: TRBJ2-7; clone size: many; V gene: TRBV6-5; CDR3 protein: CASSPELAGVKEQYF; CDR3 DNA: TGTGCCAGCAGCCCTGAACTAGCGGGAGTTAAAGAGCAGTACTTC
D gene: TRBD1; J gene: TRBJ1-6; clone size: many; V gene: TRBV6-1; CDR3 protein: CAISTGVDNSPLHF; CDR3 DNA: TGTGCCATTTCGACAGGGGTGGATAATTCACCCCTCCACTTT
D gene: NA; J gene: TRBJ2-6; clone size: NA; V gene: TRBV27; CDR3 protein: CASSPLLQGGFMGLTF; CDR3 DNA: TGTGCCAGCAGCCCGTTGCTACAGGGGGGGTTTATGGGCCTGACTTTC
D gene: TRBD1; J gene: TRBJ2-5; clone size: many; V gene: TRBV7-9; CDR3 protein: CASSYGQVQETQYF; CDR3 DNA: TGTGCCAGCAGCTACGGACAGGTCCAAGAGACCCAGTACTTC
D gene: NA; J gene: TRBJ2-5; clone size: many; V gene: TRBV2; CDR3 protein: CASSDGRVGETQYF; CDR3 DNA: TGTGCCAGCAGTGACGGCAGGGTGGGTGAGACCCAGTACTTC
D gene: NA; J gene: TRBJ1-6; clone size: many; V gene: TRBV7-9; CDR3 protein: CASYEGGFNSPLHF; CDR3 DNA: TGTGCCAGCTACGAGGGGGGGTTTAATTCACCCCTCCACTTT
D gene: NA; J gene: TRBJ1-1; clone size: many; V gene: TRBV27; CDR3 protein: CASSLVQGRTEAFF; CDR3 DNA: TGTGCCAGCAGTTTGGTACAGGGTAGGACTGAAGCTTTCTTT
D gene: TRBD2; J gene: TRBJ2-2; clone size: NA; V gene: TRBV2; CDR3 protein: CASSLRAGAGELFF; CDR3 DNA: TGTGCCAGCAGTCTCCGAGCGGGAGCGGGTGAGCTGTTTTTT
D gene: NA; J gene: TRBJ1-6; clone size: many; V gene: TRBV6-1; CDR3 protein: CASSEVRRNSPLHF; CDR3 DNA: TGTGCCAGCAGTGAAGTCCGCCGGAATTCACCCCTCCACTTT
D gene: NA; J gene: TRBJ2-7; clone size: many; V gene: TRBV7-9; CDR3 protein: CASERRGSYEQYF; CDR3 DNA: TGTGCCAGCGAACGGAGGGGATCCTACGAGCAGTACTTC
D gene: NA; J gene: TRBJ1-4; clone size: NA; V gene: TRBV7-9; CDR3 protein: CASSLVEGSEKLFF; CDR3 DNA: TGTGCCAGCAGCTTAGTGGAAGGATCGGAAAAACTGTTTTTT
D gene: TRBD1; J gene: TRBJ2-7; clone size: few; V gene: TRBV27; CDR3 protein: CASSARTGVYEQYF; CDR3 DNA: TGTGCCAGCAGTGCCCGGACAGGGGTGTACGAGCAGTACTTC
D gene: TRBD2; J gene: TRBJ2-7; clone size: NA; V gene: TRBV7-2; CDR3 protein: CASRQLAGEAGEQHF; CDR3 DNA: TGTGCCAGCAGGCAACTAGCGGGAGAGGCCGGGGAGCAGCACTTC
D gene: TRBD1; J gene: TRBJ1-2; clone size: many; V gene: TRBV7-8; CDR3 protein: CASSDRDNYGYTF; CDR3 DNA: TGTGCCAGCAGCGACAGGGACAACTATGGCTACACCTTC
D gene: NA; J gene: TRBJ1-5; clone size: once; V gene: TRBV25-1; CDR3 protein: CASSFLQGIQPQHF; CDR3 DNA: TGTGCCAGCAGTTTTCTGCAGGGAATTCAGCCCCAGCATTTT
D gene: TRBD1; J gene: TRBJ2-7; clone size: few; V gene: TRBV28; CDR3 protein: CASSFPRQGIYEQYF; CDR3 DNA: TGTGCCAGCAGTTTCCCCAGACAGGGGATCTACGAGCAGTACTTC
D gene: NA; J gene: TRBJ2-3; clone size: NA; V gene: TRBV2; CDR3 protein: CASRMASSTDTQYF; CDR3 DNA: TGTGCCAGCAGGATGGCTAGTAGCACAGATACGCAGTATTTT
D gene: NA; J gene: TRBJ1-1; clone size: many; V gene: TRBV20-1; CDR3 protein: CSATGHGNTEAFF; CDR3 DNA: TGCAGTGCTACGGGGCACGGGAACACTGAAGCTTTCTTT
D gene: NA; J gene: TRBJ1-2; clone size: NA; V gene: TRBV7-9; CDR3 protein: CASSSTTVTYGYTF; CDR3 DNA: TGTGCCAGCAGCAGTACGACGGTTACTTATGGCTACACCTTC
D gene: NA; J gene: TRBJ2-3; clone size: NA; V gene: TRBV5-1; CDR3 protein: CASSFGTGTTDTQYF; CDR3 DNA: TGCGCCAGCAGCTTCGGAACGGGGACCACAGATACGCAGTATTTT
D gene: NA; J gene: TRBJ2-7; clone size: once; V gene: TRBV24-1; CDR3 protein: CATSDFGGEQYF; CDR3 DNA: TGTGCCACCAGTGATTTCGGGGGCGAGCAGTACTTC
D gene: NA; J gene: TRBJ2-5; clone size: many; V gene: TRBV2; CDR3 protein: CASSARETQYF; CDR3 DNA: TGTGCCAGCAGTGCCCGAGAGACCCAGTACTTC
D gene: TRBD1; J gene: TRBJ1-5; clone size: many; V gene: TRBV19; CDR3 protein: CASSTDRENQPQHF; CDR3 DNA: TGTGCCAGTAGTACGGACAGGGAGAATCAGCCCCAGCATTTT
D gene: NA; J gene: TRBJ1-1; clone size: few; V gene: TRBV7-9; CDR3 protein: CASSPRQGRGRTEAFF; CDR3 DNA: TGTGCCAGCAGCCCACGGCAGGGTCGGGGTCGAACTGAAGCTTTCTTT
D gene: TRBD1; J gene: TRBJ1-1; clone size: many; V gene: TRBV14; CDR3 protein: CASSQTRDRIDAFF; CDR3 DNA: TGTGCCAGCAGCCAGACCCGGGACAGGATAGATGCTTTCTTT
D gene: NA; J gene: TRBJ1-2; clone size: many; V gene: TRBV11-2; CDR3 protein: CASSPSDSRGGYTF; CDR3 DNA: TGTGCCAGCAGCCCTTCCGACAGTCGTGGGGGCTACACCTTC
D gene: NA; J gene: TRBJ1-5; clone size: many; V gene: TRBV19; CDR3 protein: CASSIGGRALSNQPQHF; CDR3 DNA: TGTGCCAGTAGTATAGGCGGCAGGGCCCTTAGCAATCAGCCCCAGCATTTT
D gene: NA; J gene: TRBJ2-2; clone size: NA; V gene: TRBV19; CDR3 protein: CASSIGGATGELFF; CDR3 DNA: TGTGCCAGTAGTATTGGGGGAGCCACCGGGGAGCTGTTTTTT
D gene: NA; J gene: TRBJ1-2; clone size: many; V gene: TRBV6-1; CDR3 protein: CASKSQGMLYGYTF; CDR3 DNA: TGTGCCAGCAAATCCCAGGGAATGCTCTATGGCTACACCTTC
D gene: NA; J gene: TRBJ1-1; clone size: many; V gene: TRBV6-5; CDR3 protein: CASSPGAQGSNEAFF; CDR3 DNA: TGTGCCAGCAGCCCCGGTGCTCAGGGGTCCAATGAAGCTTTCTTT
D gene: NA; J gene: TRBJ1-1; clone size: many; V gene: TRBV7-2; CDR3 protein: CASSSTAEAFF; CDR3 DNA: TGTGCCAGCAGCTCGACAGCTGAAGCTTTCTTT
D gene: NA; J gene: TRBJ2-6; clone size: NA; V gene: TRBV2; CDR3 protein: CASSPTGSGANALTF; CDR3 DNA: TGTGCCAGCAGCCCGACAGGATCCGGGGCCAACGCCCTGACTTTC
D gene: TRBD2; J gene: TRBJ2-7; clone size: NA; V gene: TRBV29-1; CDR3 protein: CSSPLAGGSSVYEQYF; CDR3 DNA: TGCAGCTCACCCCTAGCGGGCGGGAGCTCTGTCTACGAGCAGTACTTC
D gene: TRBD1; J gene: TRBJ1-3; clone size: NA; V gene: TRBV10-1; CDR3 protein: CASSNTGDSYIYF; CDR3 DNA: TGCGCCAGCAGTAATACAGGGGACAGCTACATATATTTT
D gene: NA; J gene: TRBJ1-2; clone size: many; V gene: TRBV6-5; CDR3 protein: CASSYDAGIYGYTF; CDR3 DNA: TGTGCCAGCAGTTACGATGCGGGGATATATGGCTACACCTTC
D gene: TRBD2; J gene: TRBJ2-1; clone size: NA; V gene: TRBV5-1; CDR3 protein: CASSLGLAGVFYNEQFF; CDR3 DNA: TGCGCCAGCAGCTTGGGACTAGCGGGAGTCTTCTACAATGAGCAGTTCTTC
D gene: NA; J gene: TRBJ2-5; clone size: many; V gene: TRBV29-1; CDR3 protein: CSVEGTASREAQYF; CDR3 DNA: TGCAGCGTTGAAGGGACAGCTTCAAGAGAGGCCCAGTACTTC
D gene: TRBD1; J gene: TRBJ2-7; clone size: many; V gene: TRBV9; CDR3 protein: CASSADRGQTYEQYF; CDR3 DNA: TGTGCCAGCAGCGCCGACAGGGGACAGACCTACGAGCAGTACTTC
D gene: TRBD1; J gene: TRBJ1-2; clone size: few; V gene: TRBV7-9; CDR3 protein: CASRPRDRPFYGYTF; CDR3 DNA: TGTGCCAGCAGGCCCCGGGACAGGCCCTTCTATGGCTACACCTTC
D gene: NA; J gene: TRBJ2-7; clone size: many; V gene: TRBV19; CDR3 protein: CASSIGQSYEQYF; CDR3 DNA: TGTGCCAGTAGTATCGGGCAGTCGTACGAGCAGTACTTC